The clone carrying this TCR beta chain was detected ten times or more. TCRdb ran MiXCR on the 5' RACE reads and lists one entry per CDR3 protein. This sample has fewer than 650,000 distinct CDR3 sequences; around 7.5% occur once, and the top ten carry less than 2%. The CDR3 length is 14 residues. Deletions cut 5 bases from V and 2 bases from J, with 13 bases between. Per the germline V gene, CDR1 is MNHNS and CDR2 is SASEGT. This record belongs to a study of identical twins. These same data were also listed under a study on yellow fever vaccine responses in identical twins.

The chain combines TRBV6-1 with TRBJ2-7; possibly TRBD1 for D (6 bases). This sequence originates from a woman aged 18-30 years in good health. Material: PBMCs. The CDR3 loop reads CASSRQVPPYEQYF. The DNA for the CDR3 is TGTGCCAGCAGTCGACAGGTCCCTCCCTACGAGCAGTACTTC.